The present T cell receptor beta chain was sequenced within a study of T cells in Graves' hyperthyroidism and ophthalmopathy. With 3 bases removed from V and 2 bases from J, the gap between germline ends came to 11 bases. This CDR3 is 14 amino acids long. Germline lookup yields CDR1 DFQATT and CDR2 SNEGSKA (reference sequence). The PBMCs studied were ones that came from 10 ml fresh peripheral blood. TCR beta CDR3 sequences were amplified from RNA transcripts. HTBI primers were used for first-round RT-PCR of the TCR CDR3. Each CDR3 protein gets one entry after TCRdb re-called the multiplex PCR reads with MiXCR. The sample lists about 600,000 distinct CDR3 sequences, approximately 15% occurring once. The study's findings and limits: Most expanded thyroid clonotypes above 0.001 also appeared in blood. Ophthalmopathy and stable hyperthyroidism were told apart by a 13 V-J model.

This clonotype has a count of ten or more. The antigen remains undetermined. The clonotype was recovered from a woman aged 18-29 years with Graves' ophthalmopathy. This rearrangement joins TRBV20-1 to TRBJ2-1; no reliable D call. Sequenced material: blood. The CDR3: CSASQRWTYNEQFF. DNA of the CDR3: TGCAGTGCTAGCCAGCGATGGACCTACAATGAGCAGTTCTTC.